This TCR beta chain was sequenced during a study of cytomegalovirus exposure and HLA in healthy donors (dated by TCRdb to about 2017). Looking at the study overall: According to an earlier analysis of 587 of the donors, some 180 million T cells yielded 117 million unique TCR beta sequences and 250 to 350 Gb of sequence data. An early release covering about 600 HLA-typed donors comprised 300 to 350 gigabases of sequencing data and around 85 million unique TCR sequences. Among the 398 genotyped donors, around 81% belonged to the genetic ancestry cluster associated with self-reported Caucasian donors. The aim of the study was to test whether cataloging public T cell receptors could identify signatures of past pathogen exposure. The study profiled the T cell repertoires of approximately 700 subjects by immunosequencing and related them to cytomegalovirus serostatus. In addition to the first cohort of about 650 subjects, a separate validation cohort of 120 different subjects was used. To predict cytomegalovirus infection status, the study combined high-throughput TCR immunosequencing, statistical association of individual TCRs with disease status, and machine learning. In a later analysis, previously published TCR beta repertoires from several hundred donors were re-analyzed and high-resolution HLA genotyping was added so that TCR occurrence patterns could be studied. Rather than using new phenotypic data, the later analysis identified candidate immune exposures from TCR beta sequences and from how often those sequences occurred across donors. An earlier analysis of several hundred of the donors applied high-throughput TCR beta sequencing to assess whether each TCR beta V gene segment acted as functional or pseudogenic. Donor age, sex, ethnicity and CMV serostatus were compiled together with the repertoire data. In a later genetic analysis, genome-wide SNP genotypes for about three fifths of the 666 donors were used, and that subset was treated as a discovery cohort. Every repertoire in the discovery cohort had been generated on one and the same sequencing platform. Both class I and class II loci were covered by HLA typing, at four-digit resolution. Typing coverage varied by locus: roughly 629-640 donors for A, B, C, DRB1 and DQB1; roughly 500 for DQA1; some 610 for DPA1; fewer than 480 for DPB1. Roughly 5 DR-DQ haplotypes were handled as single units for association and clustering, since linkage in the cohort was strong. Across some 400 genotyped donors of the cohort, an average of approximately 200,000 unique TCR beta nucleotide sequences per donor were sequenced, and roughly 20% of those sequences were non-productive. Overall results and qualifications from the work: A later genetic analysis reported fewer N-insertions in productive TCRs among donors in an Asian-associated ancestry cluster than the roughly 650-donor mean. In this cohort, only TCR beta chains were sequenced, and detectable features were limited by the absence of alpha or paired-chain data. For the cohort, immune exposure information was limited to CMV serostatus. Sequencing depth was assumed to be roughly uniform across donors in the presence/absence analyses, though that assumption may not hold. Several of the top co-occurrence clusters appeared to be linked to parvovirus B19, influenza, CMV and Epstein-Barr virus, according to a later analysis. In a later analysis, 16,951 TCR beta sequences were associated with specific HLA alleles at a false discovery rate of 0.05. In a later analysis, most CMV-associated TCR beta chains were found to appear HLA-restricted, with HLA associations seemingly driven largely by CMV exposure. The authors suggested that the approach could potentially be extended to other disease states and immunological phenotypes. A cluster of highly shared sequence variants was judged likely to be a technical artifact of the sequencing pipeline. When HLA alleles, especially DR and DQ, strongly co-occurred, TCR associations were difficult to assign to individual alleles. Some IMGT-functional V segments, including TRBV6-2 and TRBV6-3, could not be distinguished by the 87-base-pair reads and were therefore excluded. Correlated functional status among segregating V segments might be attributable to linkage disequilibrium, but an unknown experimental factor could not be ruled out. A further reported finding was that TCR beta sequences accurately predicted the HLA-A and HLA-B alleles for most subjects in the first cohort. HLA typing was unavailable for some donors at each locus, so association tests used only the typed subset. Seventeen rarely observed V segments, including chromosome 9 orphons, were excluded from the earlier analysis of a few hundred of the donors because counts were too low. In the study, approximately 160 TCR beta chains were listed as associated with cytomegalovirus. The classifier was reported to diagnose cytomegalovirus status with high specificity and sensitivity in both the original cohort and the validation cohort. In vitro tests confirmed that three of the cytomegalovirus-associated TCR beta chains recognize cytomegalovirus antigens. A later analysis found that TCR association rates varied across HLA loci, with DRB1 alleles showing the most associated TCRs and HLA-C alleles the fewest. In a later analysis, HLA-associated TCR beta chains showed more clonal expansion and lower generation probabilities than non-associated chains that were equally common. Most TCR sequences were observed very rarely across donors, whereas some public TCRs were present in many individuals. An association between a missense DCLRE1C variant and V-gene and J-gene trimming of TCR beta chains was found in a later genetic analysis and replicated in an independent cohort. In an earlier analysis of roughly 560 of the donors, most TCR beta V segments were observed in productive rearrangements about 87% or about 30% of the time, broadly matching IMGT annotations.

With regard to this clone: There is no known antigen for this receptor.

The cohort consisted of 670 or so healthy bone marrow donors. At the time of sampling, every cohort member was nominally healthy, though immune exposures that went unrecorded were likely present. The donor tested CMV seronegative and was one of the 352 seronegative cohort members. Every donor gave a peripheral blood sample, and the peripheral blood mononuclear cells from that sample were used for TCR beta sequencing. The Qiagen DNeasy Blood Extraction Kit was used to extract genomic DNA from the blood cell samples. From its cysteine to its phenylalanine, the CDR3 spans 15 amino acids. The DNA shown is the 45-base CDR3, in frame from base 1. Based on the germline V gene, the CDR1 and CDR2 sequences are SNHLY and FYNNEI. Between the V and J ends, shortened by 5 bases and 3 bases respectively, the junction contains 15 bases. The receptor library was made with the immunoSEQ multiplex PCR assay. A mixture of 60 forward primers for TCR Vbeta segments and 13 reverse primers for TCR Jbeta segments was used in the multiplex PCR. The CDR3 region of rearranged TCR beta genes was amplified from genomic DNA by a multiplex PCR assay. The amplified TCR beta libraries were sequenced on the Illumina HiSeq System as 87-base-pair reads. The authors' pipeline ran thus. Across the 500 to 850 repertoires, a later analysis counted tens of millions of unique TCR beta chains, approximately 12 million of which were shared by at least two donors. Raw reads were error-corrected and collapsed into unique sequences by a nearest-neighbor algorithm in which closely related sequences were merged to remove PCR and sequencing errors. CDR3 sequences were aligned to IMGT reference sequences to assign V, D and J gene segments. For a sequence to be retained, at least a six-nucleotide match to both a V gene segment and a J gene segment was required. Rearrangements were called productive when the CDR3 lacked stop codons and stayed in frame with V and J; all others were non-productive. Following IMGT convention, CDR3 was defined as the stretch from the second conserved V-encoded cysteine up to the conserved J-encoded phenylalanine. In an earlier analysis of around 640 of the donors, sequences lacking an unambiguous match to a single V gene segment were excluded. In an earlier analysis of 450 to 750 of the donors, a V segment was called functional when productive rearrangements were above 56.7%, and segregating when the standard deviation between donors exceeded 5%. To diagnose cytomegalovirus status from the catalog of TCR beta chain sequences, a statistical classification framework was built. In a later analysis, V and J genes were assigned by comparing TCR nucleotide sequences against IMGT/GENE-DB human TR gene sequences. In a later analysis, CDR3 sequences and most-parsimonious VDJ recombination scenarios were assigned using the TCRdist pipeline. In a later analysis, every TCR beta chain was defined by the combination of its CDR3 amino acid sequence and its V-gene family, and reads without a unique V-gene family were dropped. A later analysis removed several hundred highly shared, low-generation-probability nucleotide sequences to deal with suspected cross-contamination and a sequencing artifact. In a later analysis, a clonal expansion index was calculated for each public chain from normalized within-repertoire ranks of inferred template counts. A later analysis computed generation probabilities with a VDJ recombination model fitted to out-of-frame rearrangements, and checked the results against IGoR. A later analysis scored TCR-TCR, TCR-HLA and TCR-CMV co-occurrence with hypergeometric tests, applying a repertoire-size bias correction to TCR pairs. A later analysis estimated false discovery rates by permuting HLA or CMV assignments 20 times. A later analysis grouped co-occurring TCRs with DBSCAN, adding TCRdist sequence similarity when clustering within HLA-allele-positive subsets. Repertoires with fewer than 30,000 or more than 120,000 public chains, plus five repertoires with anomalous nucleotide sharing, were excluded from co-occurrence clustering. Sourced from immuneACCESS, this table was stored by TCRdb with only in-frame sequences that have V and J called. A share of the clones is absent; for the studies checked, an unresolved V gene accounts for under half, and the remainder has no known explanation. V and J calls and clone size are as listed in that table; D and trimming were resolved from the DNA. The sample table records some 120,000 clones. The ten largest account for about 2.3% of the sample.

The receptor's source is a man aged 35 to 55 in good health and CMV-seronegative. Sequencing was performed on PBMCs. The chain was built from TRBV2 and TRBJ2-3, and the D gene may be TRBD1, 6 bases matching. The nucleotides are TGTGCCAGCAGTCCTGACAGGAGAACTACAGATACGCAGTATTTT. This translates into CASSPDRRTTDTQYF.